This entry is about one T cell receptor (beta chain). The PCR ran on 60 Vbeta and 13 Jbeta primers. TCRdb's copy holds only in-frame clones and misses some; the assay was immunoSEQ multiplex PCR. The sample lists over 70,000 clones, roughly 74% occurring once. In germline, CDR1 is GTSNPN, CDR2 SVGIG (reference sequence). Deletions cut 3 bases from V and 6 bases from J, with 15 bases between. The CDR3 has 13 amino acids. This specimen belongs to a study of cytomegalovirus exposure and HLA in healthy donors. Source material: PBMCs. The sequence derives from a human donor in good health. The chain employs TRBV30 and TRBJ2-7, with D perhaps matching TRBD2 (5 bases). The CDR3, as DNA: TGTGCCTGGAGCCTAGCCGTGGGGTCCGAGCAGTACTTC. It encodes CAWSLAVGSEQYF.